This entry lists 18 T cell receptor beta chains sequenced from one sample in a study of blood T cell repertoires in COVID-19. TCRdb's copy holds only in-frame clones and misses some; the assay was immunoSEQ multiplex PCR. The sample records around 250,000 clones, about 83% being singletons. Sequenced input: peripheral blood. The receptors here all came from a man at least 80 years old with acute or convalescent COVID-19.

The chain joins TRBV6-5 to TRBJ2-5, with TRBD2 as a possible D gene (5 bases). V was shortened by 5 bases and J by 2 bases, with 12 bases between the two germline ends. The CDR3 consists of 14 residues. Germline assignment: CDR1 MNHEY and CDR2 SVGAGI. The CDR3 DNA is TGTGCCAGCAGTACCCCTAGCATACAAGAGACCCAGTACTTC. Amino acid sequence: CASSTPSIQETQYF.

This chain links TRBV10-3 with TRBJ1-6; a weak D match, TRBD1 (5 bases). The germline CDR1 and CDR2 sequences are ENHRY and SYGVKD. Trimming stripped 8 bases from V and 5 bases from J, with 13 bases between. CDR3 length equals 14 residues. The CDR3 loop is CAIGGGNNNSPLHF. The CDR3 DNA reads as TGTGCCATCGGGGGGGGAAATAATAATTCACCCCTCCACTTT.

V usage is TRBV27 and J usage is TRBJ2-2; TRBD1 might be the D (5 bases). The CDR3 is 17 amino acids. Trimming stripped 3 bases from V and 7 bases from J, with 21 bases between. Germline CDR1 reads MNHEY; CDR2 reads SMNVEV (reference sequence). The CDR3 loop reads CASSFLLRESGIGELFF. The CDR3 region has the DNA TGTGCCAGCAGTTTTCTCCTCAGGGAATCTGGAATCGGGGAGCTGTTTTTT.

This rearrangement joins TRBV7-3 to TRBJ2-1; 12 nucleotides match TRBD2. Per the germline V gene, CDR1 is SGHTA and CDR2 is FQGTGA. V was clipped by 4 bases and J by 8 bases; unmatched bases: 6. The CDR3 is 15 amino acids. CDR3 region: CASSSGLAGMDEQFF. The CDR3 bases are TGTGCCAGCAGCTCCGGACTAGCGGGAATGGATGAGCAGTTCTTC.

V usage is TRBV6-6 and J usage is TRBJ1-5, with 7 nucleotides matching TRBD1. The length of the CDR3 is 15 residues. With 5 bases clipped from V and 4 bases from J, the junction kept 8 bases outside the gene matches. Germline V lookup: CDR1 MNHNY, CDR2 SVGAGI (reference sequence). As DNA, the CDR3 is TGTGCCAGCAGTGCGAACAGGGGTGGGAATCAGCCCCAGCATTTT. It specifies CASSANRGGNQPQHF.

V and J are TRBV6-5 and TRBJ1-1; no clear D. Trimming stripped 7 bases from V and 8 bases from J, with 11 bases between. Per the germline V gene, CDR1 is MNHEY and CDR2 is SVGAGI. This CDR3 has 11 residues. The DNA for the CDR3 is TGTGCCAGCATTAGGCAGGCAGAAGCTTTCTTT. This sequence encodes CASIRQAEAFF.

This clone appeared a single time. CDR3 nucleotide sequence: TGTGCCAGCTCACCACCCGGCCGGGGGGCTTCCTATGGCTACACCTTC. This codes for CASSPPGRGASYGYTF. The rearrangement joins TRBV18 to TRBJ1-2; the D gene is possibly TRBD1 (6 bases). The germline gives CDR1 KGHSH, CDR2 LQKENI. V gave up 0 bases and J gave up 4 bases, with 15 bases separating them. This CDR3 has 16 residues. Variable domain in full (rest from reference TRBV18 and TRBJ1-2): NAGVMQNPRHLVRRRGQEARLRCSPMKGHSHVYWYRQLPEEGLKFMVYLQKENIIDESGMPKERFSAEFPKEGPSILRIQQVVRGDSAAYFCASSPPGRGASYGYTFGSGTRLTVV.

The V gene is TRBV27, the J gene TRBJ2-5, with 15 bases fitting TRBD2. The CDR3 length is 15 residues. Germline V gene sequence: CDR1 MNHEY, CDR2 SMNVEV (reference sequence). The J segment lost 7 bases and the V segment lost 0 bases, leaving 0 bases of the junction unmatched. The CDR3 bases are TGTGCCAGCAGTTTATCGGGACTAGCGGGGGGGACCCAGTACTTC. This gives the protein CASSLSGLAGGTQYF.

V usage is TRBV5-1 and J usage is TRBJ2-1; 14 bases are a match to TRBD2. V shed 2 bases, J shed 6 bases, and the junction held 4 bases outside the gene matches. Germline lookup yields CDR1 SGHRS and CDR2 YFSETQ. CDR3 size: 16 residues. DNA for the CDR3: TGCGCCAGCAGCTTAACCGGGACTAGCGGGGGCAATGAGCAGTTCTTC. Encoded protein: CASSLTGTSGGNEQFF.

The chain is built from TRBV29-1 and TRBJ1-2; possible D gene TRBD1, 6 bases. This CDR3 region has 12 residues. The ends were cut back, 4 bases at V and 7 bases at J, with 13 bases in the middle. CDR1 is SQVTM and CDR2 is ANQGSEA in the germline V gene. The CDR3 is CSVGQGRGGYTF. CDR3 coding DNA: TGCAGCGTTGGGCAGGGGCGAGGTGGCTACACCTTC.

J is TRBJ1-1 and V is TRBV6-1; TRBD1 might be the D (5 bases). The germline gives CDR1 MNHNS, CDR2 SASEGT. Trimming stripped 3 bases from V and 0 bases from J, with 20 bases between. The CDR3 extends over 18 amino acids. DNA for the CDR3: TGTGCCAGCAGTGAGAATGGGTGGGGGGTCGGTATGAACACTGAAGCTTTCTTT. Translation gives CASSENGWGVGMNTEAFF.

To note about this clone: One end of the junction is discordant with germline, which a read error may explain. The V and J genes are TRBV7-7 and TRBJ2-3, with D possibly TRBD2 on 5 matching bases. CDR3 length equals 14 residues. Germline CDR1 and CDR2: SSHAT and FNYEAQ (reference sequence). CDR3 region: CASSSTTLADTQYF. The CDR3 nucleotides read TGTGCTAGCAGCTCCACTACACTAGCAGATACGCAGTATTTT.

This chain links TRBV5-1 with TRBJ2-1; 7 bases are shared with TRBD2. Trimming cost V 2 bases and J 0 bases; bases outside gene matches: 5. Germline CDR1 reads SGHRS; CDR2 reads YFSETQ. The CDR3 consists of 16 residues. The CDR3 loop reads CASSFEGGSSYNEQFF. The CDR3 DNA reads TGCGCCAGCAGCTTCGAGGGAGGGAGCTCCTACAATGAGCAGTTCTTC.

V gene TRBV7-9 combines with J gene TRBJ2-7; 7 bases agree with TRBD2. The CDR3 spans 15 residues. CDR1 is SEHNR and CDR2 is FQNEAQ in the germline V gene (reference sequence). V shed 7 bases, J shed 3 bases, and the junction held 12 bases outside the gene matches. This CDR3 reads CASILGGGPSYEQYF. Written as DNA, the CDR3 is TGTGCCAGCATCCTCGGCGGGGGACCGAGCTACGAGCAGTACTTC. The whole variable domain, filled in from reference TRBV7-9 and TRBJ2-7, reads DTGVSQNPRHKITKRGQNVTFRCDPISEHNRLYWYRQTLGQGPEFLTYFQNEAQLEKSRLLSDRFSAERPKGSFSTLEIQRTEQGDSAMYLCASILGGGPSYEQYFGPGTRLTVT.

This clone was seen a handful of times. The rearrangement joins TRBV28 to TRBJ2-1, with D tentatively TRBD2 (6 bases). The CDR3 length is 15 residues. In germline, CDR1 is MDHEN, CDR2 SYDVKM. With 6 bases removed from V and 7 bases from J, the gap between germline ends came to 19 bases. The CDR3, as DNA: TGTGCCAGCAGCTACGGGACTTTTCCCAGGAATGAGCAGTTCTTC. It is translated as CASSYGTFPRNEQFF.

This clone has a handful of counts. The rearrangement joins TRBV2 to TRBJ2-1; the match to TRBD2 covers 7 bases. The CDR3 has 14 amino acids. With 6 bases clipped from V and 5 bases from J, the junction kept 7 bases outside the gene matches. Germline CDR1 SNHLY, CDR2 FYNNEI. This CDR3 reads CASRRASGNNEQFF. The CDR3 nucleotides are TGTGCCAGCAGAAGGGCTAGCGGAAACAATGAGCAGTTCTTC.

The chain has TRBV9 and TRBJ2-1; D is possibly TRBD1 (5 bases). The CDR3 covers 14 residues. Germline lookup yields CDR1 SGDLS and CDR2 YYNGEE. V was shortened by 0 bases and J by 6 bases, with 10 bases between the two germline ends. CDR3 DNA sequence: TGTGCCAGCAGCGTAGGGCAGGGCTTCAATGAGCAGTTCTTC. It specifies CASSVGQGFNEQFF.

The J gene is TRBJ2-5, the V gene TRBV24-1, with 12 bases lining up with TRBD1. The CDR3 consists of 15 residues. V dropped 7 bases and J dropped 5; count of bases not matched to a gene: 7. Germline V CDR1 and CDR2: KGHDR, SFDVKD. The CDR3 sequence is CATSHRDRGRETQYF. In DNA, the CDR3 is TGTGCCACCAGCCACCGGGACAGGGGGCGGGAGACCCAGTACTTC.